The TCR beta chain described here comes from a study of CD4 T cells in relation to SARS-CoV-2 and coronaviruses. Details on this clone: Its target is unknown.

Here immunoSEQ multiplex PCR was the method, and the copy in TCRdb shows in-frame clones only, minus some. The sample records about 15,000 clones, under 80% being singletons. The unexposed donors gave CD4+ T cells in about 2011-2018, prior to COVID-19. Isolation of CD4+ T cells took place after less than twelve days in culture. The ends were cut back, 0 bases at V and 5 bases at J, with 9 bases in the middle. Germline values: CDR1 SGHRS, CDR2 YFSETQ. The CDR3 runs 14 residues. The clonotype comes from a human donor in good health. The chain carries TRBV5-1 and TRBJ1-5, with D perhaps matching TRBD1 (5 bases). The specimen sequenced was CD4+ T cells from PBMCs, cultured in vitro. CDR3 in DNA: TGCGCCAGCAGCTTGGACAGGATGGATCAGCCCCAGCATTTT. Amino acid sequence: CASSLDRMDQPQHF.